The present entry profiles one TCR beta chain with its context. The sample has other DNA sequences that encode this CDR3 too. The data belong to a study of blood T cell repertoires in COVID-19. V lost 6 bases and J lost 2; bases outside the gene matches: 2. Germline values: CDR1 SNHLY, CDR2 FYNNEI. This CDR3 spans 14 amino acids. Clones were read by immunoSEQ multiplex PCR, and TCRdb kept only the in-frame ones, dropping some. The table has around 300,000 clones, 70% to 90% seen once; the top ten hold approximately 8.5%. The receptor comes from a man aged 18 to 30 with active or convalescent COVID-19. The chain recombines TRBV2 with TRBJ1-5; TRBD1 agrees at 9 bases. Sequenced sample: peripheral blood. CDR3 residues: CASSRDRGNQPQHF. In DNA, the CDR3 is TGTGCCAGCAGCAGGGACAGGGGCAATCAGCCCCAGCATTTT.